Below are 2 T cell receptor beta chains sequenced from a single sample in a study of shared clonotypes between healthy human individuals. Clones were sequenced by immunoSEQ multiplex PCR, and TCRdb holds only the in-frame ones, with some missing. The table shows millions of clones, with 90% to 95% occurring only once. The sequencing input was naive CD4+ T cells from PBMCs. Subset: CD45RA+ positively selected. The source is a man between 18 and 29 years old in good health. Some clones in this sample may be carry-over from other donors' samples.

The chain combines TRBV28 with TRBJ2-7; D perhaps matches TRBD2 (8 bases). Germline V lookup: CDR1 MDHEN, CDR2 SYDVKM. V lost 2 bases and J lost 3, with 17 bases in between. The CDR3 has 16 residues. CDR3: CASSLGRGRGDYEQYF. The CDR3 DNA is TGTGCCAGCAGTTTAGGAAGGGGGCGGGGGGACTACGAGCAGTACTTC.

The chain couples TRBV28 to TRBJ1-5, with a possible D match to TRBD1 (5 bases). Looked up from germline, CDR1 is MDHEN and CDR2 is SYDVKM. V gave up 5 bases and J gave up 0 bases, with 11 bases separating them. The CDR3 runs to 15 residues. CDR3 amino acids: CASSRGRYSNQPQHF. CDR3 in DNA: TGTGCCAGCAGTAGGGGACGGTATAGCAATCAGCCCCAGCATTTT.